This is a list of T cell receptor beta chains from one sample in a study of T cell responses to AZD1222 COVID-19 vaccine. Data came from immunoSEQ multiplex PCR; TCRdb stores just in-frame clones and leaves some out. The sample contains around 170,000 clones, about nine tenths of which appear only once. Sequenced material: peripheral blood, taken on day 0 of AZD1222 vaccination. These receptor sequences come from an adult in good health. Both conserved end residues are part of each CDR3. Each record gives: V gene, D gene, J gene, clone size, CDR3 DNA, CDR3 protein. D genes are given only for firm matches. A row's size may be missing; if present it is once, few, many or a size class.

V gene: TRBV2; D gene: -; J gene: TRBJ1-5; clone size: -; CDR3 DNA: TGTGCCAGCAGTGAAAACACTTTAAGCAATCAGCCCCAGCATTTT; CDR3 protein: CASSENTLSNQPQHF
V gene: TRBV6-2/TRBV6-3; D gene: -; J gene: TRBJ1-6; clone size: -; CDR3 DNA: TGTGCCAGCAGTTATCTCAATTCACCCCTCCACTTT; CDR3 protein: CASSYLNSPLHF
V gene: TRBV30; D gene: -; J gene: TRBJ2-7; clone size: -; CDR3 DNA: TGTGCCTGGAGCGCGCGGGGCCACGAGCAGTACTTC; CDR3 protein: CAWSARGHEQYF
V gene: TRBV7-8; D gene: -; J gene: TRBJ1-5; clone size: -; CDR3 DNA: TGTGCCAGCAGCTTAGGAGTGAACGGCAATCAGCCCCAGCATTTT; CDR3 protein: CASSLGVNGNQPQHF
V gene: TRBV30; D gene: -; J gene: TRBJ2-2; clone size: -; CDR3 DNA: TGTGCCTGGAGTTGGCCAGGGGAAGACACCGGGGAGCTGTTTTTT; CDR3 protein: CAWSWPGEDTGELFF
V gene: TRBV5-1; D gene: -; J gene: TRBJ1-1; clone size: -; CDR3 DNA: TGCGCCAGCAGCTTGCAGGGTGGGAACACTGAAGCTTTCTTT; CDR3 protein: CASSLQGGNTEAFF
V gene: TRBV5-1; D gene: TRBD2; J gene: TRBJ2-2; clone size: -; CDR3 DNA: TGCGCCAGCAGCTCCTCCGTAGCGGGGGCCGGGGAGCTGTTTTTT; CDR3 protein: CASSSSVAGAGELFF
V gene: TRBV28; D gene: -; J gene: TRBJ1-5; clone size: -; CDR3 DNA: TGTGCCAGCAGGACCGACATTTCCACGCGGAGTAATCAGCCCCAGCATTTT; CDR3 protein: CASRTDISTRSNQPQHF
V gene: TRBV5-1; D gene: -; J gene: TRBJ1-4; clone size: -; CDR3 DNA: TGCGCCAGCAGCACCGAGGGACGGACTAATGAGGGACTGTTTTTT; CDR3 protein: CASSTEGRTNEGLFF
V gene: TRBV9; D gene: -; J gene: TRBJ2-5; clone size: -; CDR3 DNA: TGTGCCAGCAGCCACCGGGCTGCAGGGCAGGGCGAGACCCAGTACTTC; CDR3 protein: CASSHRAAGQGETQYF
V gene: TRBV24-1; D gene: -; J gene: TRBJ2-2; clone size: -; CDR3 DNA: TGTGCCACCAGTGATATATACCAGGGGAAGAGCACCGGGGAGCTGTTTTTT; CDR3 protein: CATSDIYQGKSTGELFF
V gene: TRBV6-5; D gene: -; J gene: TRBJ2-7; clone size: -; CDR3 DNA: TGTGCCAGCAGTTACTCGATCATGCTGGGGACCTACGAGCAGTACTTC; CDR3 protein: CASSYSIMLGTYEQYF
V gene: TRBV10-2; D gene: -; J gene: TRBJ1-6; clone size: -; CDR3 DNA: TGCGCCACCAGGGGAGCGCAGGTGCAGCAGGCCCTCCACTTT; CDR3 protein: CATRGAQVQQALHF
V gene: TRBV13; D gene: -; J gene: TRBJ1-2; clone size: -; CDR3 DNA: TGTGCCAGCAGCCTCCGGACAGCGGGAAACTATGGCTACACCTTC; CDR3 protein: CASSLRTAGNYGYTF
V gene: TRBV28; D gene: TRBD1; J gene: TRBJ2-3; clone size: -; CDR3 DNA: TGTGCCAGCAGTTCCTGGACAGGGGGGACAGATACGCAGTATTTT; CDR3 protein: CASSSWTGGTDTQYF
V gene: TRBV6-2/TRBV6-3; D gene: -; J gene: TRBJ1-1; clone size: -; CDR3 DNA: TGTGCCAGCAGTTACGTTGGTGCGGACACTGAAGCTTTCTTT; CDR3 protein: CASSYVGADTEAFF
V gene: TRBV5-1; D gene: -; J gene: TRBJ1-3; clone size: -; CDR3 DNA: TGCGCCAGCAGCTTGGCAGGGAGTGGAAACACCATATATTTT; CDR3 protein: CASSLAGSGNTIYF
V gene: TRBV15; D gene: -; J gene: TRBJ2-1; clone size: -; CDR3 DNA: TGTGCCACCAGCAGGCGGAGGGAAGCCCGGGATGAGCAGTTCTTC; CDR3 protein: CATSRRREARDEQFF
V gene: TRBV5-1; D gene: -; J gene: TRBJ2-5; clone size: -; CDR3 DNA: TGCGCCAGCAGCTTGGAGGGACGCCAAGAGACCCAGTACTTC; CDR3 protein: CASSLEGRQETQYF
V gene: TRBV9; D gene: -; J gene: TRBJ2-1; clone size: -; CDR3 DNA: -; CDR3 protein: CASSSSSDSMYNEQFF
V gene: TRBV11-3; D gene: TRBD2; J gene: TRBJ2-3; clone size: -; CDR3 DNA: TGTGCCAGCAGCTTAGGGACGGGAGGGGGTACGGATACGCAGTATTTT; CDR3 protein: CASSLGTGGGTDTQYF
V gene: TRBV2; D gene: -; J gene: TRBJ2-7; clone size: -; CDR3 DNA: TGTGCCGCCGGCAGCTCCTACGAGCAGTACTTC; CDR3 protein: CAAGSSYEQYF
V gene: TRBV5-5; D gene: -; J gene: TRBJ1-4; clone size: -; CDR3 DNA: TGTGCCAGCAGCCCAAAAGACACCGTCGTATATAATGAAAAACTGTTTTTT; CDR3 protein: CASSPKDTVVYNEKLFF
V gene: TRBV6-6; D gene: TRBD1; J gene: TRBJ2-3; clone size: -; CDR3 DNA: TGTGCCAGCAGTTACTCGACAGGGATCACAGATACGCAGTATTTT; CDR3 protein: CASSYSTGITDTQYF
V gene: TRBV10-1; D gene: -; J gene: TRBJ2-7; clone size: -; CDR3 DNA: TGCGCCAGCAGTGAATTTGGGGAAGGTGTTTACGAGCAGTACTTC; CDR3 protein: CASSEFGEGVYEQYF
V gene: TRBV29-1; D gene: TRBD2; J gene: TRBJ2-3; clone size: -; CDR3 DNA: TGCAGCGTTGACCCAAGCGGGAGTACAGATACGCAGTATTTT; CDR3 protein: CSVDPSGSTDTQYF
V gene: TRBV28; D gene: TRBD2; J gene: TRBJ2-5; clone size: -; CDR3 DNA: TGTGCCAGCAGTTTTGGTGGCGGGAGGCCGCAACAAGAGACCCAGTACTTC; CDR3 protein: CASSFGGGRPQQETQYF
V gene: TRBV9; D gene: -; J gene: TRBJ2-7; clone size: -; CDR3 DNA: TGTGCCAGCAGCGTAGAGACAGGTCCATCCTACGAGCAGTACTTC; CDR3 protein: CASSVETGPSYEQYF
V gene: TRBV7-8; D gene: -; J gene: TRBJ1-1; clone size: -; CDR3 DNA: TGTGCCAGCAGCTTAGGCGGATTTAACACTGAAGCTTTCTTT; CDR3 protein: CASSLGGFNTEAFF
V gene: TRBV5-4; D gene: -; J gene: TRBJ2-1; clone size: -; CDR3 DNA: TGTGCCCGAGATAAACCCGAGCAGGGGTCCCGTGTACACAATGAGCAGTTCTTC; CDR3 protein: CARDKPEQGSRVHNEQFF
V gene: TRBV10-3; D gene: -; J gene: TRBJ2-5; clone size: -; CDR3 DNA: TGTGCCATCAGTGAATCGGGGGCCAATATAGAGACCCAGTACTTC; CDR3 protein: CAISESGANIETQYF
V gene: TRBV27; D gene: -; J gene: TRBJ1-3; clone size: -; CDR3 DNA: TGTGCCAGCAGTTTATCCCCTCAATCTGGAAACACCATATATTTT; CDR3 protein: CASSLSPQSGNTIYF
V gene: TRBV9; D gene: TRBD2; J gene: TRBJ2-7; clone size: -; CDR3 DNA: TGTGCCAGCAGCGTTGGGACTAGCGGGAACTACGAGCAGTACTTC; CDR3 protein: CASSVGTSGNYEQYF
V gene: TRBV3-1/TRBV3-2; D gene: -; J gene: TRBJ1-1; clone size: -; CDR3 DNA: TGTGCCAGCAGCCAAGGTCCCCCGCAGGGTGAAGCTTTCTTT; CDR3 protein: CASSQGPPQGEAFF
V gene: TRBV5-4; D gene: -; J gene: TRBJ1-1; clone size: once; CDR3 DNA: TGTGCCAGCAGCCCCGACCTCGGCGGGAACACTGAAGCTTTCTTT; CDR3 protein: CASSPDLGGNTEAFF
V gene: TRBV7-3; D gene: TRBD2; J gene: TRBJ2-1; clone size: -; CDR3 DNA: TGTGCCAGCAGCCTCGGACTAGCGGACAATGAGCAGTTCTTC; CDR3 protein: CASSLGLADNEQFF
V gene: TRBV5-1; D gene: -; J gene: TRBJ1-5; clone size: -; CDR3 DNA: TGCGCCAGCAGCCCGGGAGGAGGGATGTATCAGCCCCAGCATTTT; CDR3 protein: CASSPGGGMYQPQHF
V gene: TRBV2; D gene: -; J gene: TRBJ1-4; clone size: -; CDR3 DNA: TGTGCCAGCAGTGATTACAGCACTAATGAAAAACTGTTTTTT; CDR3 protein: CASSDYSTNEKLFF
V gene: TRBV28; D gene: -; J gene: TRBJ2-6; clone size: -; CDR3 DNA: TGTGCCAGCAGTCTCCCTGGGGCCAACGTCCTGACTTTC; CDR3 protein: CASSLPGANVLTF
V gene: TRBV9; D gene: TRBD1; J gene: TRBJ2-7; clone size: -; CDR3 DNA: TGTGCCAGCAGCGAAGGGACAGTCCCTTCCTACGAGCAGTACTTC; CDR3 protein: CASSEGTVPSYEQYF
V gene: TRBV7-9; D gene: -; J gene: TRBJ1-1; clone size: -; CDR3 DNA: TGTGCCAGCAGCTTAGTCAGGCACAGCACTGAAGCTTTCTTT; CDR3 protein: CASSLVRHSTEAFF
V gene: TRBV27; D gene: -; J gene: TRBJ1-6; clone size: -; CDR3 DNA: TGTGCCAGCAGTTTTAGGGGAACGAATAATTCACCCCTCCACTTT; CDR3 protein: CASSFRGTNNSPLHF